This T cell receptor (beta chain) was sequenced for a study of response to subunit inactivated influenza vaccine. MiXCR, run by TCRdb on the RT-PCR reads, gives a single entry per CDR3 protein. Here the sample spans around 570,000 distinct CDR3 sequences, 7.6% being singletons. This clonotype was recorded at least ten times. Germline V gives CDR1 SGHVS, CDR2 FQNEAQ. This CDR3 is 14 amino acids long. J was trimmed by 7 bases and V by 1 base; bases with no gene match: 5. Sequencing was performed on PBMCs from blood, taken less than 30 months after vaccination. The chain carries TRBV7-8 and TRBJ1-1; 8 bases are shared with TRBD1. The sequence derives from a man aged 50-75 years who received an inactivated influenza vaccine. CDR3 sequence (DNA): TGTGCCAGCAGCTTAGTTACAGGGGGTTTTGAAGCTTTCTTT. It specifies CASSLVTGGFEAFF.